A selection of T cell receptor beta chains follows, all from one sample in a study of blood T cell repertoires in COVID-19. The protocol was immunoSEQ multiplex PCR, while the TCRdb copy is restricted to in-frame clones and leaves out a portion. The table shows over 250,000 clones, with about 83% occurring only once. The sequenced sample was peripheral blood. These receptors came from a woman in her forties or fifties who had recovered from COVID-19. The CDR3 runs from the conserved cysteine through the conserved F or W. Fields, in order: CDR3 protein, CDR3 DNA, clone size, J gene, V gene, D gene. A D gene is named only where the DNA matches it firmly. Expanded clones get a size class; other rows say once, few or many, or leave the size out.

cdr3_aa: CAISETTTKETQYF; cdr3_nt: TGTGCCATCAGTGAAACTACGACCAAAGAGACCCAGTACTTC; clone_size: -; j_call: TRBJ2-5; v_call: TRBV10-3; d_call: -
cdr3_aa: CASSLGQGGYTF; cdr3_nt: TGCGCCAGCAGCTTGGGGCAGGGGGGCTACACCTTC; clone_size: once; j_call: TRBJ1-2; v_call: TRBV5-1; d_call: -
cdr3_aa: CASSFTGNTEAFF; cdr3_nt: TGTGCCAGCAGTTTTACTGGGAACACTGAAGCTTTCTTT; clone_size: -; j_call: TRBJ1-1; v_call: TRBV12-3/TRBV12-4; d_call: -
cdr3_aa: CASSSGQGVTDTQYF; cdr3_nt: TGTGCCAGCAGCTCCGGACAGGGCGTCACAGATACGCAGTATTTT; clone_size: once; j_call: TRBJ2-3; v_call: TRBV7-9; d_call: TRBD1
cdr3_aa: CARTGDTEAFF; cdr3_nt: TGCGCGCGAACAGGGGACACTGAAGCTTTCTTT; clone_size: -; j_call: TRBJ1-1; v_call: TRBV20-1; d_call: TRBD1
cdr3_aa: CASKVVTGGDGYTF; cdr3_nt: TGTGCCAGCAAAGTCGTAACAGGGGGGGATGGCTACACCTTC; clone_size: once; j_call: TRBJ1-2; v_call: TRBV2; d_call: TRBD1
cdr3_aa: CASSLGTGNQPQHF; cdr3_nt: TGTGCCAGCAGTTTAGGGACAGGGAATCAGCCCCAGCATTTT; clone_size: -; j_call: TRBJ1-5; v_call: TRBV28; d_call: TRBD1
cdr3_aa: CASSPGGRYEAFF; cdr3_nt: TGTGCCAGCAGCCCCGGAGGTAGATATGAAGCTTTCTTT; clone_size: -; j_call: TRBJ1-1; v_call: TRBV3-1/TRBV3-2; d_call: -
cdr3_aa: CASRQDRGLSYGYTF; cdr3_nt: TGTGCCAGCAGACAGGACAGGGGACTTTCGTATGGCTACACCTTC; clone_size: -; j_call: TRBJ1-2; v_call: TRBV5-5; d_call: TRBD1
cdr3_aa: CASSVTGGNEQYF; cdr3_nt: TGTGCCAGCAGTGTAACAGGGGGCAACGAGCAGTACTTC; clone_size: -; j_call: TRBJ2-7; v_call: TRBV28; d_call: TRBD1
cdr3_aa: CASSPGQGVYEQYF; cdr3_nt: TGTGCCAGCAGCCCTGGACAGGGAGTATACGAGCAGTACTTC; clone_size: -; j_call: TRBJ2-7; v_call: TRBV7-2; d_call: TRBD1
cdr3_aa: CASSESGVYGYTF; cdr3_nt: TGTGCCAGCAGTGAATCGGGGGTCTATGGCTACACCTTC; clone_size: -; j_call: TRBJ1-2; v_call: TRBV2; d_call: -
cdr3_aa: CASSVGQVPSYGYTF; cdr3_nt: TGTGCCAGCAGCGTTGGCCAGGTCCCCTCTTATGGCTACACCTTC; clone_size: -; j_call: TRBJ1-2; v_call: TRBV9; d_call: -
cdr3_aa: CASSLGLPYEQYF; cdr3_nt: TGTGCCAGCAGTTTGGGCTTACCCTACGAGCAGTACTTC; clone_size: -; j_call: TRBJ2-7; v_call: TRBV12-3/TRBV12-4; d_call: -
cdr3_aa: CASSVAENTGELFF; cdr3_nt: TGTGCCAGCAGTGTAGCAGAGAACACCGGGGAGCTGTTTTTT; clone_size: -; j_call: TRBJ2-2; v_call: TRBV6-4; d_call: -
cdr3_aa: CASSLASGYEQYF; cdr3_nt: TGTGCCAGCAGCTTGGCTAGCGGCTACGAGCAGTACTTC; clone_size: -; j_call: TRBJ2-7; v_call: TRBV5-4; d_call: TRBD2
cdr3_aa: CAIDPRITEAFF; cdr3_nt: TGTGCCATCGATCCGAGGATCACTGAAGCTTTCTTT; clone_size: once; j_call: TRBJ1-1; v_call: TRBV7-9; d_call: -
cdr3_aa: CANKEGTANTGELFF; cdr3_nt: TGCGCCAACAAAGAGGGGACTGCGAACACCGGGGAGCTGTTTTTT; clone_size: -; j_call: TRBJ2-2; v_call: TRBV5-1; d_call: -
cdr3_aa: CAWRGHTDTQYF; cdr3_nt: TGTGCCTGGAGGGGCCACACAGATACGCAGTATTTT; clone_size: -; j_call: TRBJ2-3; v_call: TRBV30; d_call: -
cdr3_aa: CASSQGQANYGYTF; cdr3_nt: TGTGCCAGCAGCCAAGGGCAGGCCAACTATGGCTACACCTTC; clone_size: -; j_call: TRBJ1-2; v_call: TRBV3-1/TRBV3-2; d_call: -
cdr3_aa: CASSFQGRDEQYF; cdr3_nt: TGTGCCAGTAGTTTTCAGGGGAGGGACGAGCAGTACTTC; clone_size: few; j_call: TRBJ2-7; v_call: TRBV19; d_call: -